Each of the 31 T cell receptor beta chains below was sequenced from the same sample in a study of cytomegalovirus exposure and HLA in healthy donors. Method: immunoSEQ multiplex PCR; TCRdb's copy keeps in-frame clones and lacks some. Among about 160,000 clones, about 82% were seen once, and the ten largest hold 2% to 2.5%. The sequenced sample was PBMCs. The receptor source for this set is a man aged 25 to 40 in good health and CMV-seropositive.

CDR3 sequence (DNA): TGTGCCACCAGCAGGGCCCCGTGGGCGTTCGAGGGGGGGGAACAAGAGACCCAGTACTTC. Amino acids: CATSRAPWAFEGGEQETQYF. The rearrangement joins TRBV15 to TRBJ2-5; possibly TRBD2 for D (7 bases). There are 20 residues in the CDR3. CDR1 is LNHNV, CDR2 YYDKDF, per germline (reference sequence). V lost 3 bases and J 2 bases, leaving 28 bases between the germline ends.

This clone showed up just a few times. The V call is TRBV7-2, the J call TRBJ2-1, with a tentative D call TRBD2 (7 bases). The ends were cut back, 3 bases at V and 5 bases at J, with 11 bases in the middle. This CDR3 is 14 amino acids long. The germline V gene encodes CDR1 SGHTA and CDR2 FQGNSA. CDR3 region: CASSFQGGDNEQFF. The CDR3 coding sequence is TGTGCCAGCAGCTTCCAAGGGGGGGACAATGAGCAGTTCTTC. Using reference TRBV7-2 and TRBJ2-1 for the parts outside the CDR3, the full variable domain is GAGVSQSPSNKVTEKGKDVELRCDPISGHTALYWYRQSLGQGLEFLIYFQGNSAPDKSGLPSDRFSAERTGGSVSTLTIQRTQQEDSAVYLCASSFQGGDNEQFFGPGTRLTVL.

V usage is TRBV11-3 and J usage is TRBJ2-1; 8 bases align to TRBD1. J lost 2 bases, V lost 4 bases, and 1 base had no gene match. The CDR3 loop spans 14 amino acids. The V gene's germline CDR1 is SGHNT and CDR2 YENEEA. Here the CDR3 DNA reads TGTGCCAGCAGCTGGGACAGGCCCTACAATGAGCAGTTCTTC. Translated, it gives CASSWDRPYNEQFF.

The chain joins TRBV5-1 to TRBJ2-3; 9 bases map to TRBD2. The CDR3 consists of 16 residues. The trim removed 5 bases at V and 2 bases at J, leaving 9 bases unmatched. Germline CDR1 SGHRS, CDR2 YFSETQ. In nucleotides, the CDR3 is TGCGCCAGCAGGCCTGCTGAGCGGGGGGTCACAGATACGCAGTATTTT. Amino acids: CASRPAERGVTDTQYF. The full variable domain, in which reference TRBV5-1 and TRBJ2-3 provide the parts outside the CDR3, is KAGVTQTPRYLIKTRGQQVTLSCSPISGHRSVSWYQQTPGQGLQFLFEYFSETQRNKGNFPGRFSGRQFSNSRSEMNVSTLELGDSALYLCASRPAERGVTDTQYFGPGTRLTVL.

This chain uses TRBV11-2 with TRBJ2-5; unclear D gene. Germline V gives CDR1 SGHAT, CDR2 FQNNGV. V lost 0 bases, J lost 3 bases, and 5 bases lay in between. The CDR3 has 13 amino acids. CDR3 DNA sequence: TGTGCCAGCAGCTTAGATCGTGAAGAGACCCAGTACTTC. Protein product: CASSLDREETQYF.

The J gene is TRBJ1-5, the V gene TRBV4-1; D uncertain. Deletions cut 1 base from V and 3 bases from J, with 10 bases between. This CDR3 is built from 15 residues. The germline CDR1 and CDR2 sequences are MGHRA and YSYEKL. CDR3 sequence reads: CASSQGESPNQPQHF. For the CDR3, the DNA is TGCGCCAGCAGCCAAGGGGAGAGCCCCAATCAGCCCCAGCATTTT.

This clone was counted ten times or more. The rearrangement links TRBV7-2 to TRBJ2-2; D possibly corresponds to TRBD1 (5 bases). Germline V lookup: CDR1 SGHTA, CDR2 FQGNSA. The V end lost 1 base, the J end lost 6 bases, and 15 bases lay between the germline ends. The CDR3 consists of 16 residues. CDR3 sequence reads: CASSLVPRVQAGELFF. CDR3 nucleotide sequence: TGTGCCAGCAGCTTAGTTCCCAGGGTGCAAGCCGGGGAGCTGTTTTTT.

This clone appeared a few times. V is TRBV4-3 and J is TRBJ1-2; D uncertain. The length of the CDR3 is 13 residues. From germline, CDR1 is LGHNA and CDR2 YSLEER. V lost 0 bases and J lost 2, with 4 bases in between. CDR3 sequence (DNA): TGCGCCAGCAGCCAAGAGCAGAACTATGGCTACACCTTC. This sequence encodes CASSQEQNYGYTF.

The genes are TRBV6-1 and TRBJ2-1; no firm D call. V gave up 4 bases and J gave up 0 bases, with 10 bases separating them. The CDR3 runs 15 residues. Germline V gene lookup returns CDR1 MNHNS and CDR2 SASEGT. DNA of the CDR3: TGTGCCAGCAGTGGTAAACCCAGCTCCTACAATGAGCAGTTCTTC. Protein: CASSGKPSSYNEQFF.

With regard to this clone: Additional DNA sequences in this sample encode the identical CDR3. The rearrangement uses TRBV9 and TRBJ1-6, with 8 nucleotides matching TRBD1. CDR1 and CDR2 from the germline V gene are SGDLS and YYNGEE. The V and J ends lost 3 bases and 9 bases, in that order; junction bases with no gene match: 2. The CDR3 is 13 amino acids. In DNA, the CDR3 is TGTGCCAGCAGCGCAGGGGGCAGTTCACCCCTCCACTTT. Its protein is CASSAGGSSPLHF.

CDR3 coding DNA: TGTGCCAGCAGCCACGACCCGGGGACTGAAGCTTTCTTT. Residues: CASSHDPGTEAFF. The chain couples TRBV5-4 to TRBJ1-1; D not certain. The germline V gene has CDR1 SGHNT and CDR2 YYREEE (reference sequence). Trimming took off 4 bases at V and 5 bases at J, with 12 bases between the two ends. The CDR3 covers 13 residues.

In its sample, this clone was seen many times. Other nucleotide sequences from this sample produce the same CDR3. V usage is TRBV7-2 and J usage is TRBJ2-3; possibly TRBD2 for D (7 bases). Trimming took off 5 bases at V and 5 bases at J, with 20 bases between the two ends. CDR1 and CDR2 from the germline V gene are SGHTA and FQGNSA. The length of the CDR3 is 16 residues. CDR3 DNA: TGTGCCAGCAGCCTCCACACCCTCGGGGGGCAAGATACGCAGTATTTT. Translating it yields CASSLHTLGGQDTQYF.

J is TRBJ2-6 and V is TRBV27, with D tentatively TRBD1 (5 bases). V lost 5 bases and J lost 2, with 10 bases in between. In germline, CDR1 is MNHEY, CDR2 SMNVEV (reference sequence). The length of the CDR3 is 15 residues. CDR3 loop: CASSELGPGANVLTF. The DNA of the CDR3 is TGTGCCAGCAGTGAGTTGGGGCCTGGGGCCAACGTCCTGACTTTC.

The rearrangement joins TRBV2 to TRBJ2-1; the match to TRBD1 covers 8 bases. Germline CDR1 is SNHLY and CDR2 is FYNNEI. V was clipped by 6 bases and J by 7 bases; unmatched bases: 8. The CDR3 contains 14 residues. The CDR3, as DNA: TGTGCCAGCAGCAAGTTACAGGGGGAGAATGAGCAGTTCTTC. This encodes CASSKLQGENEQFF.

The chain has TRBV18 and TRBJ2-3, with 7 bases lining up with TRBD2. CDR3 length: 16 amino acids. The V gene end was trimmed by 3 bases and the J gene end by 1 base; junction bases not matched to a gene: 7. The germline V gene has CDR1 KGHSH and CDR2 LQKENI. As DNA, the CDR3 is TGTGCCAGCTCACCTCGACTAGCAGCAGGCACAGATACGCAGTATTTT. This gives the protein CASSPRLAAGTDTQYF.

The chain joins TRBV5-1 to TRBJ1-6; D not resolved. Germline values: CDR1 SGHRS, CDR2 YFSETQ. This CDR3 is 13 amino acids long. The ends were cut back, 0 bases at V and 14 bases at J, with 12 bases in the middle. The CDR3 DNA reads TGCGCCAGCAGCTTGGAAGCGGTAAGAGCCCTCCACTTT. It is translated as CASSLEAVRALHF.

This clone was counted a few times. The gene calls are TRBV7-8 and TRBJ1-3; a possible D gene is TRBD1 (6 bases). The CDR3 contains 16 residues. The germline V gene encodes CDR1 SGHVS and CDR2 FQNEAQ. The V gene lost 4 bases and the J gene lost 7 bases, with 20 bases spanning the gap. The CDR3 DNA reads TGTGCCAGCAGCTACTACGGACAGCGTGACGGGAACACCATATATTTT. Residues: CASSYYGQRDGNTIYF.

The chain has TRBV7-3 and TRBJ1-1; TRBD1 might be the D (6 bases). The V gene's germline CDR1 is SGHTA and CDR2 FQGTGA. V was clipped by 5 bases and J by 1 base, with 14 bases between them. This CDR3 is built from 15 residues. The CDR3 loop reads CASSLLGGSNTEAFF. The CDR3 bases are TGTGCCAGCAGCCTCCTAGGGGGTTCGAACACTGAAGCTTTCTTT.

This clone came up once. The genes are TRBV9 and TRBJ2-2; the match to TRBD2 covers 8 bases. Trimming at V came to 4 bases and at J to 4 bases, leaving 6 bases not matched to a gene. Germline V gene sequence: CDR1 SGDLS, CDR2 YYNGEE. The length of the CDR3 is 15 residues. The CDR3 bases are TGTGCCAGCAGCTGGGCGGGAGGCAGCACCGGGGAGCTGTTTTTT. It specifies CASSWAGGSTGELFF.

The chain couples TRBV6-5 to TRBJ2-7; D is perhaps TRBD2 (6 bases). CDR3 length equals 13 residues. Trimming removed 2 bases from V and 5 bases from J, with 10 bases in between. Germline V gives CDR1 MNHEY, CDR2 SVGAGI. CDR3 DNA: TGTGCCAGCAGTTACGGGGGGTCCCACGAGCAGTACTTC. Protein product: CASSYGGSHEQYF.

The V gene is TRBV29-1, the J gene TRBJ2-7, with a possible D match to TRBD1 (6 bases). V dropped 8 bases and J dropped 2 bases, with 16 bases sitting between them. This CDR3 is built from 13 residues. Germline-derived CDR1 and CDR2 are SQVTM and ANQGSEA. The CDR3 coding sequence is TGCAGCTTCGAGACAGGTTCTCCCTACGAGCAGTACTTC. As protein: CSFETGSPYEQYF.

The chain is built from TRBV11-3 and TRBJ2-7, with D unresolved. Trimming took off 1 base at V and 10 bases at J, with 14 bases between the two ends. Germline V lookup: CDR1 SGHNT, CDR2 YENEEA. This CDR3 spans 13 amino acids. CDR3 in DNA: TGTGCCAGCAGCTTAGGGCTAGACCGCCCTCAGTACTTC. Translated, it gives CASSLGLDRPQYF.

The chain uses TRBV7-9 and TRBJ1-2; D is perhaps TRBD1 (6 bases). The germline gives CDR1 SEHNR, CDR2 FQNEAQ (reference sequence). The length of the CDR3 is 14 residues. The V and J ends lost 5 bases and 5 bases respectively, with 15 bases between them. The CDR3 DNA reads TGTGCCAGCAGCACAACAGGGTCCAGTTATGGCTACACCTTC. Its translation: CASSTTGSSYGYTF.

This chain joins TRBV7-6 and TRBJ2-1; no reliable D call. Germline V gene lookup returns CDR1 SGHVS and CDR2 FNYEAQ. Trimming left V 2 bases short and J 8 bases short, with 13 bases between. The CDR3 is 14 residues long. This CDR3 is CASSLKSLGHEQFF. CDR3 DNA: TGTGCCAGCAGCTTAAAGAGTCTTGGGCATGAGCAGTTCTTC. Full variable domain (remainder filled in from reference TRBV7-6 and TRBJ2-1): GAGVSQSPRYKVTKRGQDVALRCDPISGHVSLYWYRQALGQGPEFLTYFNYEAQQDKSGLPNDRFSAERPEGSISTLTIQRTEQRDSAMYRCASSLKSLGHEQFFGPGTRLTVL.

This clone has just a few counts. The CDR3 nucleotides read TGTGCCAGCAGTCCCGGGACAGACAACACCGGGGAGCTGTTTTTT. Its protein product is CASSPGTDNTGELFF. The J gene is TRBJ2-2, the V gene TRBV6-4; 7 bases line up with TRBD1. CDR1 is MRHNA and CDR2 is SNTAGT in the germline V gene. The CDR3 is 15 residues long. The junction had 5 bases not matched to a gene; V was cut back by 5 bases and J by 2 bases.

Notes on this clone: A junction end diverges from the germline sequence, so it may reflect a read error. The chain employs TRBV5-1 and TRBJ2-7; D may be TRBD1 (6 bases). The CDR3 loop spans 17 amino acids. Germline assignment: CDR1 SGHRS and CDR2 YFSETQ. As DNA, the CDR3 is TGCGCCAGCAGCGCCGGATACAGGGTATCTCTTCCTACGGGCTTTGACTTC. This encodes CASSAGYRVSLPTGFDF.

The chain recombines TRBV27 with TRBJ1-4; possible D gene TRBD1, 5 bases. The CDR3 runs to 15 residues. The V gene's germline CDR1 is MNHEY and CDR2 SMNVEV (reference sequence). V lost 2 bases to trimming and J lost 7 bases, with 14 bases between them. The CDR3 reads CASSLSGTLGEKLFF. The CDR3, as DNA: TGTGCCAGCAGTTTAAGCGGGACGCTAGGTGAAAAACTGTTTTTT.

This chain uses TRBV2 with TRBJ1-1, with a weak D call TRBD1 (6 bases). Per germline, CDR1 SNHLY and CDR2 FYNNEI. V was clipped by 6 bases and J by 0 bases, with 14 bases between them. There are 15 residues in the CDR3. The chain's CDR3 is CASRLTGLVNTEAFF. CDR3 sequence (DNA): TGTGCCAGCAGGCTTACAGGGTTGGTGAACACTGAAGCTTTCTTT.

The chain employs TRBV5-8 and TRBJ2-7; 7 bases agree with TRBD2. The CDR3 has 16 amino acids. After removal of 5 bases from V and 0 bases from J, the junction contained 11 bases not matched to a gene. In germline, CDR1 is SGHTS, CDR2 YDEGEE. CDR3 sequence reads: CASSLRAGRSSYEQYF. CDR3 in DNA: TGTGCCAGCAGTTTAAGAGCGGGACGGAGCTCCTACGAGCAGTACTTC. Drawing the rest from reference TRBV5-8 and TRBJ2-7, the complete variable domain is EAGVTQSPTHLIKTRGQQATLRCSPISGHTSVYWYQQALGLGLQFLLWYDEGEERNRGNFPPRFSGRQFPNYSSELNVNALELEDSALYLCASSLRAGRSSYEQYFGPGTRLTVT.

This chain joins TRBV19 and TRBJ2-1; TRBD2 matches at 8 bases. The V gene's germline CDR1 is LNHDA and CDR2 SQIVND (reference sequence). With V trimmed by 3 bases and J by 3 bases, 4 bases remained unmatched. This CDR3 has 15 amino acids. CDR3 DNA sequence: TGTGCCAGTAGTATCACTAGCGGTATCTACAATGAGCAGTTCTTC. Translating it yields CASSITSGIYNEQFF. The full variable domain, rest sourced from reference TRBV19 and TRBJ2-1, is DGGITQSPKYLFRKEGQNVTLSCEQNLNHDAMYWYRQDPGQGLRLIYYSQIVNDFQKGDIAEGYSVSREKKESFPLTVTSAQKNPTAFYLCASSITSGIYNEQFFGPGTRLTVL.

The chain couples TRBV19 to TRBJ2-1; 10 bases align to TRBD2. Germline V gene sequence: CDR1 LNHDA, CDR2 SQIVND (reference sequence). J lost 5 bases, V lost 3 bases, and 4 bases had no gene match. This CDR3 is 15 amino acids long. CDR3 loop: CASSITSGDHNEQFF. CDR3 in DNA: TGTGCCAGTAGTATCACTAGCGGGGACCACAATGAGCAGTTCTTC.